The present TCR beta chain was sequenced within a study of STAT5B mutations in CD4+ large granular lymphocyte leukemia. Healthy controls were blood donor buffy coats. With respect to this clone: Its specificity is unknown.

Unmatched junction bases numbered 5, after V lost 6 bases and J lost 2 bases. The CDR3 runs 15 residues. The germline CDR1 and CDR2 sequences are LNHDA and SQIVND (reference sequence). The assay was run at survey level. Measured with immunoSEQ multiplex PCR; TCRdb has only the in-frame clones, and not every one. In the table there are roughly 48,000 clones, about three quarters of which are singletons. Study results and limitations: Main leukemic clonotypes were patient-specific, but more than 20% appeared at low frequency elsewhere.

Sequencing was done on a sample of CD4+ T cells from blood buffy coats. V and J are TRBV19 and TRBJ1-5; 9 nucleotides match TRBD1. The receptor was isolated from a human donor in good health. The CDR3: CASRSQGAGNQPQHF. CDR3 sequence (DNA): TGTGCCAGTAGGTCACAGGGGGCGGGCAATCAGCCCCAGCATTTT.